The 31 T cell receptor beta chains below come from one sample, sequenced in a study of T cells in Graves' hyperthyroidism and ophthalmopathy. TCR beta CDR3 region amplification was performed from RNA transcripts. Researchers ran a first-round RT-PCR on the TCR CDR3 using the HTBI primer set. MiXCR, applied by TCRdb to the multiplex PCR reads, yields one record per CDR3 protein. The sample yields about 300,000 distinct CDR3 sequences, approximately 13% seen once. Sequencing used blood. Receptors originate from a woman in her forties with Graves' hyperthyroidism.

This clonotype was found many times. The CDR3 spells CASSSSQGGYEQYF. The DNA of the CDR3 is TGTGCCAGCAGTTCGTCACAGGGCGGCTACGAGCAGTACTTC. The J gene is TRBJ2-7, the V gene TRBV12-3 or TRBV12-4, with D maybe TRBD1 (6 bases). The V and J ends lost 4 bases and 3 bases respectively, with 13 bases between them. CDR3 length: 14 amino acids.

A remark on this clonotype: Possible read error: a much larger clone is one base away. The CDR3 here is CASSLVVRGRVEQYF. DNA for the CDR3: TGCGCCAGCAGCTTGGTGGTCAGGGGGCGGGTAGAGCAGTACTTC. J is TRBJ2-7 and V is TRBV5-1; 8 nucleotides agree with TRBD1. The CDR3 totals 15 residues. V was pared by 0 bases and J by 7 bases, with 9 bases of the junction left unmatched. From germline, CDR1 is SGHRS and CDR2 YFSETQ.

A remark on this clonotype: This may be a read error: a much more frequent sequence differs by one nucleotide. The chain has TRBV9 and TRBJ1-5; 7 positions match TRBD1. The trim removed 7 bases at V and 6 bases at J, leaving 13 bases unmatched. The CDR3 contains 15 residues. The germline V gene encodes CDR1 SGDLS and CDR2 YYNGEE. The CDR3 sequence: CASGPSDRAGQPQHF. The CDR3 nucleotides read TGTGCCAGCGGCCCAAGTGACAGGGCGGGTCAGCCCCAGCATTTT.

This clonotype was observed many times. The chain carries TRBV2 and TRBJ2-3; TRBD1 aligns across 7 bases. This CDR3 has 15 amino acids. The ends lost 6 bases at V and 5 bases at J; junction bases unmatched: 11. The germline CDR1 and CDR2 sequences are SNHLY and FYNNEI. As DNA, the CDR3 is TGTGCCAGCAGAGACGACAGGGTGGAAAGAGATACGCAGTATTTT. This encodes CASRDDRVERDTQYF.

This clonotype was detected ten times or more. The gene calls are TRBV10-3 and TRBJ2-5; D is unclear. This CDR3 has 13 amino acids. The germline CDR1 and CDR2 sequences are ENHRY and SYGVKD. Trimming stripped 5 bases from V and 2 bases from J, with 9 bases between. As DNA, the CDR3 is TGTGCCATCAGTTGGGCAGAACAAGAGACCCAGTACTTC. Protein sequence: CAISWAEQETQYF.

Turning to this clonotype: A read error may be the cause here, since a much bigger clone is one base away. The gene calls are TRBV6-2 or TRBV6-3 and TRBJ2-5, with D perhaps TRBD2 (7 bases). Germline-derived CDR1 and CDR2 are MNHEY and SVGEGT. The CDR3 is 15 amino acids. The CDR3: CPSYPAGHTTETQYF. CDR3 nucleotides: TGTCCCAGCTACCCAGCGGGACACACTACGGAGACCCAGTACTTC.

There are many counts of this clonotype. The V and J genes are TRBV20-1 and TRBJ1-2; 8 bases agree with TRBD1. The junction had 13 bases not matched to a gene; V was cut back by 1 base and J by 6 bases. Germline V gene lookup returns CDR1 DFQATT and CDR2 SNEGSKA (reference sequence). The CDR3 covers 16 residues. For the CDR3, the DNA is TGCAGTGCTAGAGTCCGTGACAGGGGAGAGGAGAATGGCTACACCTTC. Its translation is CSARVRDRGEENGYTF.

The rearrangement joins TRBV18 to TRBJ2-4, with 7 bases that match TRBD2. Per germline, CDR1 KGHSH and CDR2 LQKENI. V trimming: 0 bases; J trimming: 5 bases; junction bases outside the gene matches: 4. The CDR3 is 15 amino acids. In nucleotides, the CDR3 is TGTGCCAGCTCACCACCGGTGGGAGGGGAAAACATTCAGTACTTC. Its protein is CASSPPVGGENIQYF.

The rearrangement joins TRBV18 to TRBJ2-7; D is undetermined. The CDR3 covers 15 residues. Trimming pared 6 bases from V and 2 bases from J, leaving 17 bases between. The V gene's germline CDR1 is KGHSH and CDR2 LQKENI. The CDR3 DNA reads as TGTGCCAGCTCCCTAAACCCTTCTACTGCCTACGAGCAGTACTTC. Translating gives CASSLNPSTAYEQYF.

This clonotype has just a few counts. This chain uses TRBV15 with TRBJ2-7, with 8 bases fitting TRBD2. There are 14 residues in the CDR3. V dropped 1 base and J dropped 4; count of bases not matched to a gene: 3. Germline V lookup: CDR1 LNHNV, CDR2 YYDKDF (reference sequence). The CDR3 DNA sequence: TGTGCCACCAGCAGAGCGGGAGGGGTGTACGAGCAGTACTTC. Protein product: CATSRAGGVYEQYF.

CDR3: CASSAREGANEKLFF. CDR3 nucleotides: TGTGCCAGCAGCGCCAGGGAGGGGGCTAATGAAAAACTGTTTTTT. The chain has TRBV7-2 and TRBJ1-4; tentative D call: TRBD1 (6 bases). Germline V gene sequence: CDR1 SGHTA, CDR2 FQGNSA. The V gene lost 5 bases and the J gene lost 3 bases, with 13 bases spanning the gap. The CDR3 covers 15 residues.

This clonotype was found many times. The rearrangement links TRBV3-1 to TRBJ2-3, with a possible D match to TRBD2 (5 bases). Per germline, CDR1 LGHDT and CDR2 YNNKEL (reference sequence). The CDR3 runs 13 residues. V was trimmed by 1 base and J by 5 bases, leaving 7 bases between them. In DNA, the CDR3 is TGTGCCAGCAGCCAAGGCGGAGGAGATACGCAGTATTTT. Protein sequence: CASSQGGGDTQYF.

This clonotype occurred many times. This chain uses TRBV7-9 with TRBJ2-1; 8 positions match TRBD1. The CDR3 sequence is 15 residues long. Unmatched junction bases numbered 6, after V lost 1 base and J lost 7 bases. Germline V gene sequence: CDR1 SEHNR, CDR2 FQNEAQ (reference sequence). Here the CDR3 reads CASSLVPRGLNEQFF. CDR3 in DNA: TGTGCCAGCAGCTTAGTCCCCAGGGGGCTGAATGAGCAGTTCTTC.

This clonotype was counted many times. The rearrangement joins TRBV28 to TRBJ2-1; 11 bases fit TRBD2. CDR1 MDHEN and CDR2 SYDVKM come from the germline V gene. V shed 3 bases and J 8 bases; nucleotides not matched to a gene: 6. CDR3 length: 15 amino acids. The CDR3 protein is CASSFLSGRVDEQFF. CDR3 coding DNA: TGTGCCAGCAGTTTTCTTAGCGGGAGGGTAGATGAGCAGTTCTTC. The full variable domain, its missing parts supplied by reference TRBV28 and TRBJ2-1, is DVKVTQSSRYLVKRTGEKVFLECVQDMDHENMFWYRQDPGLGLRLIYFSYDVKMKEKGDIPEGYSVSREKKERFSLILESASTNQTSMYLCASSFLSGRVDEQFFGPGTRLTVL.

This clonotype was found a few times. One junction end does not reproduce the germline sequence, and a read error may be involved. This sequence joins TRBV6-1 and TRBJ2-2, with 7 bases matching TRBD2. The V gene's germline CDR1 is MNHNS and CDR2 SASEGT. The CDR3 has 15 amino acids. CDR3 sequence: CASRRGTINTGELSF. As DNA, the CDR3 is TGTGCCAGCAGACGAGGGACTATCAACACCGGGGAGCTGTCTTTT.

This clonotype has a handful of counts. This rearrangement joins TRBV28 to TRBJ2-3, with D possibly TRBD1 on 5 matching bases. Per the germline V gene, CDR1 is MDHEN and CDR2 is SYDVKM. V was trimmed by 8 bases and J by 6 bases, leaving 24 bases between them. This CDR3 is 16 amino acids long. CDR3 region: CASPLPSREHSDTQYF. In nucleotides, the CDR3 is TGTGCCAGCCCTTTACCGAGCAGGGAACATTCGGATACGCAGTATTTT.

J is TRBJ1-2 and V is TRBV12-3 or TRBV12-4; 8 bases line up with TRBD1. V gave up 5 bases and J gave up 12 bases; unmatched junction bases: 8. CDR3 length: 12 amino acids. In DNA, the CDR3 is TGTGCCAGCAGTCCCGGGACAGGCATGAACACCTTC. Residues: CASSPGTGMNTF.

This clonotype has ten or more counts. The V call is TRBV7-9, the J call TRBJ2-1; the D is unclear. CDR3 length: 14 amino acids. The germline V gene encodes CDR1 SEHNR and CDR2 FQNEAQ (reference sequence). V was trimmed by 7 bases and J by 3 bases, leaving 13 bases between them. This CDR3 reads CASTSLSFYNEQFF. Written as DNA, the CDR3 is TGTGCCAGCACCAGTCTCTCGTTCTACAATGAGCAGTTCTTC.

This clonotype was counted ten times or more. The V call is TRBV2, the J call TRBJ2-7; 14 bases fit TRBD2. Germline V gene sequence: CDR1 SNHLY, CDR2 FYNNEI. Trimming took 5 bases from V and 6 from J; bases not matched to a gene: 3. The CDR3 covers 14 residues. CDR3 DNA sequence: TGTGCCAGCAGTCGACTAGCGGGAGGGGGCGAGCAGTACTTC. Translated, it gives CASSRLAGGGEQYF.

There are many counts of this clonotype. The rearrangement links TRBV11-2 to TRBJ2-7; no clear D gene. CDR1 is SGHAT, CDR2 FQNNGV, per germline. CDR3 length: 14 amino acids. Deletions cut 5 bases from V and 4 bases from J, with 15 bases between. CDR3 region: CASSPLRASYEQYF. DNA of the CDR3: TGTGCCAGCAGCCCACTCCGGGCGTCATACGAGCAGTACTTC.

This clonotype was picked up many times. This rearrangement joins TRBV2 to TRBJ1-3; 8 bases match TRBD1. V shed 6 bases, J shed 2 bases, and the junction held 6 bases outside the gene matches. The CDR3 is made up of 15 amino acids. Germline V lookup: CDR1 SNHLY, CDR2 FYNNEI. CDR3 nucleotides: TGTGCCAGCAGCGTTGACAGGGGACCTGGAAACACCATATATTTT. Translation: CASSVDRGPGNTIYF.

This clonotype was found many times. The CDR3 coding sequence is TGTGCCAGCAGCTTAGCGGGACAGCTTAATGAAAAACTGTTTTTT. Protein: CASSLAGQLNEKLFF. The V gene is TRBV11-3, the J gene TRBJ1-4, with 7 bases aligning to TRBD1. The CDR3 covers 15 residues. The germline V gene encodes CDR1 SGHNT and CDR2 YENEEA. The J segment lost 4 bases and the V segment lost 1 base, leaving 3 bases of the junction unmatched.

This clonotype was recorded many times. J is TRBJ1-1 and V is TRBV24-1, with 7 nucleotides matching TRBD1. The CDR3 runs 14 residues. Per germline, CDR1 KGHDR and CDR2 SFDVKD. V was pared by 12 bases and J by 7 bases, with 16 bases of the junction left unmatched. This chain's CDR3 is CASVQGPIKGEAFF. The CDR3, as DNA: TGTGCCTCGGTACAGGGGCCCATAAAAGGTGAAGCTTTCTTT.

A remark on this clonotype: A clone one base away is much larger, so this may be a read error. V and J are TRBV5-6 and TRBJ2-7, with D perhaps matching TRBD1 (5 bases). The CDR3 is made up of 14 amino acids. Germline CDR1 reads SGHDT; CDR2 reads YYEEEE. The V gene lost 0 bases and the J gene lost 4 bases, with 11 bases spanning the gap. The CDR3 loop is CASSLGLGRYEQYF. In nucleotides, the CDR3 is TGTGCCAGCAGCTTGGGACTGGGGCGTTACGAGCAGTACTTC.

This clonotype came up many times. The chain joins TRBV7-9 to TRBJ2-2; D is perhaps TRBD1 (5 bases). Between the trimmed V and J ends, which lost 6 bases and 6 bases, there was a span of 11 bases. The CDR3 runs to 13 residues. From germline, CDR1 is SEHNR and CDR2 FQNEAQ (reference sequence). This CDR3 reads CASSFTGPGELFF. The CDR3 DNA reads TGTGCCAGCAGTTTTACAGGTCCCGGGGAGCTGTTTTTT.

This clonotype was seen a few times. J is TRBJ2-1 and V is TRBV4-2, with a tentative D call TRBD1 (6 bases). Trimming shortened V by 8 bases and J by 3 bases, and 20 bases separated the two germline ends. The CDR3 has 16 residues. Looked up from germline, CDR1 is LGHNA and CDR2 is YNFKEQ. CDR3 sequence: CASWSWGRLFYNEQFF. CDR3 bases: TGTGCCAGCTGGTCTTGGGGGCGCTTATTCTACAATGAGCAGTTCTTC.

This clonotype showed up many times. The gene calls are TRBV2 and TRBJ2-1; 14 positions agree with TRBD2. Germline CDR1 reads SNHLY; CDR2 reads FYNNEI. With 4 bases clipped from V and 1 base from J, the junction kept 9 bases outside the gene matches. This CDR3 has 19 residues. The CDR3 nucleotides are TGTGCCAGCAGTGTCCCCGGGACTAGCGGGAGTAGGTCCTACAATGAGCAGTTCTTC. Its translation is CASSVPGTSGSRSYNEQFF.

This clonotype was seen many times. The rearrangement uses TRBV19 and TRBJ2-7, with 7 bases that match TRBD1. V shed 5 bases and J 2 bases; nucleotides not matched to a gene: 3. The CDR3 length is 13 residues. Germline CDR1 LNHDA, CDR2 SQIVND (reference sequence). This CDR3 reads CASSEGTAYEQYF. The CDR3 DNA is TGTGCCAGTAGTGAAGGGACAGCCTACGAGCAGTACTTC.

This clonotype was observed many times. J is TRBJ1-6 and V is TRBV6-1; 7 positions match TRBD1. The V and J ends lost 6 bases and 6 bases, in that order; junction bases with no gene match: 14. CDR1 is MNHNS and CDR2 is SASEGT in the germline V gene. This CDR3 comprises 17 residues. CDR3 DNA sequence: TGTGCCAGCAGCCGAAACAAGGGCGGGACAGCTAATTCACCCCTCCACTTT. It encodes CASSRNKGGTANSPLHF.

In its sample, this clonotype was seen a few times. The chain links TRBV20-1 to TRBJ2-5, with 7 nucleotides matching TRBD2. In germline, CDR1 is DFQATT, CDR2 SNEGSKA (reference sequence). With 2 bases clipped from V and 4 bases from J, the junction kept 13 bases outside the gene matches. This CDR3 has 16 residues. CDR3: CSARRSGTLRGETQYF. As DNA, the CDR3 is TGCAGTGCTAGACGAAGCGGGACTCTGCGGGGAGAGACCCAGTACTTC.

This clonotype was detected ten times or more. The V call is TRBV24-1, the J call TRBJ2-1; 11 bases are shared with TRBD2. The CDR3 totals 15 residues. Germline CDR1 is KGHDR and CDR2 is SFDVKD. V was pared by 6 bases and J by 4 bases, with 4 bases of the junction left unmatched. The DNA for the CDR3 is TGTGCCACCAGTCGGCTAGCGGGAGGATACAATGAGCAGTTCTTC. This translates into CATSRLAGGYNEQFF.